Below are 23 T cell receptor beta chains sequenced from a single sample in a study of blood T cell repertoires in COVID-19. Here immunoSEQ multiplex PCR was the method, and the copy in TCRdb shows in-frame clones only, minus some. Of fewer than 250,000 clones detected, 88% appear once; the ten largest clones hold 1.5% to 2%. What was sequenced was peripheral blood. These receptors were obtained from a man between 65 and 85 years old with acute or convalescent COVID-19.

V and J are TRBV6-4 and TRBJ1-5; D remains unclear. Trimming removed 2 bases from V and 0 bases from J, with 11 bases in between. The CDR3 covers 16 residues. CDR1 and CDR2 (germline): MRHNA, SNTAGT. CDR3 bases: TGTGCCAGCAGTGACCATGTAACTTATAGCAATCAGCCCCAGCATTTT. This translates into CASSDHVTYSNQPQHF.

The CDR3 bases are TGTGCCAGCAGCTTGGGGTCTAGCGGACTTCCCTACGAGCAGTACTTC. The encoded protein is CASSLGSSGLPYEQYF. The gene calls are TRBV5-4 and TRBJ2-7; 7 nucleotides line up with TRBD2. The CDR3 covers 16 residues. Germline V gene data show CDR1 as SGHNT and CDR2 as YYREEE (reference sequence). The V gene end was trimmed by 0 bases and the J gene end by 2 bases; junction bases not matched to a gene: 8. Supplemented by reference TRBV5-4 and TRBJ2-7, the full variable domain reads ETGVTQSPTHLIKTRGQQVTLRCSSQSGHNTVSWYQQALGQGPQFIFQYYREEENGRGNFPPRFSGLQFPNYSSELNVNALELDDSALYLCASSLGSSGLPYEQYFGPGTRLTVT.

As DNA, the CDR3 is TGTGCCAGCAGCCAAGGACAGGGATTCGAAAACATTCAGTACTTC. Translated: CASSQGQGFENIQYF. The chain joins TRBV6-6 to TRBJ2-4, with 8 bases aligning to TRBD1. V shed 6 bases, J shed 5 bases, and the junction held 9 bases outside the gene matches. The CDR3 contains 15 residues. Germline-derived CDR1 and CDR2 are MNHNY and SVGAGI (reference sequence).

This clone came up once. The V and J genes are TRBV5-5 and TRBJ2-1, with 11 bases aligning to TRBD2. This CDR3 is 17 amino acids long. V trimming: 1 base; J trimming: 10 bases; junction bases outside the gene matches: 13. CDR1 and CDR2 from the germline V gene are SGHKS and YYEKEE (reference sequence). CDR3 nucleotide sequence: TGTGCCAGCAGCTTGATTCCGCGGCTAGCGGGAGGTCTAGAGCAGTTCTTC. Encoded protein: CASSLIPRLAGGLEQFF.

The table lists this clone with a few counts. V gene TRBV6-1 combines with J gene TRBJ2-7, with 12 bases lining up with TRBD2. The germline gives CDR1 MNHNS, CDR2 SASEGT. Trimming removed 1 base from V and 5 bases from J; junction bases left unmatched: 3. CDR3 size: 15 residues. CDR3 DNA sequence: TGTGCCAGCAGTGAAGTGGCTAGCGGGAGGGACGAGCAGTACTTC. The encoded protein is CASSEVASGRDEQYF.

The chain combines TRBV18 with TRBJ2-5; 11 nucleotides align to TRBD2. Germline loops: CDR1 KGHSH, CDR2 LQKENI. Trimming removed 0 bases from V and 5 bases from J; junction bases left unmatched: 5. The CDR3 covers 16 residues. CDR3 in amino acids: CASSPPGLAVLETQYF. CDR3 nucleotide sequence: TGTGCCAGCTCACCACCGGGACTAGCGGTCCTGGAGACCCAGTACTTC.

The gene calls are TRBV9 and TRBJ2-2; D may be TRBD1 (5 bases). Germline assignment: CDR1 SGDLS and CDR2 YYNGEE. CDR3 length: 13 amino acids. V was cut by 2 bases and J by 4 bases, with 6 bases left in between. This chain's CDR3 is CASSVRGTGELFF. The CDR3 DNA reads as TGTGCCAGCAGCGTTAGGGGCACCGGGGAGCTGTTTTTT. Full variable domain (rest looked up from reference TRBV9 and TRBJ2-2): DSGVTQTPKHLITATGQRVTLRCSPRSGDLSVYWYQQSLDQGLQFLIQYYNGEERAKGNILERFSAQQFPDLHSELNLSSLELGDSALYFCASSVRGTGELFFGEGSRLTVL.

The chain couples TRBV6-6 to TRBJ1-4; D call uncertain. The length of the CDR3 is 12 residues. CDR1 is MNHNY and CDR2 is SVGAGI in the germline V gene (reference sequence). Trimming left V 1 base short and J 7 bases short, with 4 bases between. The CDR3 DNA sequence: TGTGCCAGCAGTTACTTAGCTGAAAAACTGTTTTTT. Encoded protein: CASSYLAEKLFF.

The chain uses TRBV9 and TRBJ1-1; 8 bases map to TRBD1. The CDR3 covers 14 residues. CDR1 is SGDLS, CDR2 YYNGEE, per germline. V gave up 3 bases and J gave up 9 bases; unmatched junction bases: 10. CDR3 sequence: CASSATTRQGQAFF. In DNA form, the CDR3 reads TGTGCCAGCAGCGCAACAACCAGACAGGGGCAAGCTTTCTTT.

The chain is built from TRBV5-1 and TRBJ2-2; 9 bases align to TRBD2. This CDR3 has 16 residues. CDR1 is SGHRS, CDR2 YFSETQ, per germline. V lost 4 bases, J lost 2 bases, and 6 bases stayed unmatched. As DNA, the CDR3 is TGCGCCAGCAGCGGTAGCGGGAGCGATAACACCGGGGAGCTGTTTTTT. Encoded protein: CASSGSGSDNTGELFF.

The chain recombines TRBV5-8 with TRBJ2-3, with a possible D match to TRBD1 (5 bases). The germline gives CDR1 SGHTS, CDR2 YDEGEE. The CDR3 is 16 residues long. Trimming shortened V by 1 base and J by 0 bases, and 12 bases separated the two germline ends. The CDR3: CASSLSAGPSTDTQYF. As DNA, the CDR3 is TGTGCCAGCAGCTTGTCCGCAGGGCCGAGCACAGATACGCAGTATTTT.

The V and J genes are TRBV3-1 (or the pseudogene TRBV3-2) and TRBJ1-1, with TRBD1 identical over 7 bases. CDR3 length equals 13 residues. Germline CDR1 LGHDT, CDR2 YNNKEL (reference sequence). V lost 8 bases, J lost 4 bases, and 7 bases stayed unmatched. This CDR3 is CASRHRGGTEAFF. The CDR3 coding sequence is TGTGCCAGCCGACACAGGGGTGGCACTGAAGCTTTCTTT.

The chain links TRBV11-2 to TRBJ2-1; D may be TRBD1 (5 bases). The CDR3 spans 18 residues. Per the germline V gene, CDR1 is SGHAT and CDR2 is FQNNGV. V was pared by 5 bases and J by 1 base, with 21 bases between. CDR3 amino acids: CASSLTYGGQPSYNEQFF. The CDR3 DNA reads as TGTGCCAGCAGCCTGACTTACGGTGGACAACCTTCCTACAATGAGCAGTTCTTC.

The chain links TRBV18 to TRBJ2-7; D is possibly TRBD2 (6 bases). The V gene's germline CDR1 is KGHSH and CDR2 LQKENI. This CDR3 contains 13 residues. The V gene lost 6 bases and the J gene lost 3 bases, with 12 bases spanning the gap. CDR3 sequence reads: CASSPPGVYEQYF. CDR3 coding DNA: TGTGCCAGCTCCCCTCCGGGGGTCTACGAGCAGTACTTC.

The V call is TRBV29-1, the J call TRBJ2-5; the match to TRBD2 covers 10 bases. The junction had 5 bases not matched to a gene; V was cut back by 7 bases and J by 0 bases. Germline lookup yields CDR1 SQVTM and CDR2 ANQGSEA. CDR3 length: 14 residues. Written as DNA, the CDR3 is TGCAGCGCGGGGGGACTAGCGTACCAAGAGACCCAGTACTTC. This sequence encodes CSAGGLAYQETQYF.

CDR3 protein: CASSQTGQRGYNEQFF. The CDR3 DNA reads as TGTGCCAGCAGCCAAACCGGACAGAGGGGCTACAATGAGCAGTTCTTC. The chain recombines TRBV4-2 with TRBJ2-1; perhaps TRBD1 as D (6 bases). This CDR3 has 16 amino acids. Trimming removed 2 bases at V and 3 bases at J, with 14 bases between. Germline V gives CDR1 LGHNA, CDR2 YNFKEQ.

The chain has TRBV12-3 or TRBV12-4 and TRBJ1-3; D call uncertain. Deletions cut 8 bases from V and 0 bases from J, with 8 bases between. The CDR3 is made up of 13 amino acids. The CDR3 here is CASRTSSGNTIYF. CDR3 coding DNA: TGTGCCAGCCGGACTAGCTCTGGAAACACCATATATTTT.

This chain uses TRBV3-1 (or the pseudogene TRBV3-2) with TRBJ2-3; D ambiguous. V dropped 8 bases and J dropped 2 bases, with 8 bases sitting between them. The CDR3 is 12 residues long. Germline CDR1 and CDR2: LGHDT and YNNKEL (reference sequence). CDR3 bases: TGTGCCAGCGGTCGCGACACAGATACGCAGTATTTT. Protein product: CASGRDTDTQYF.

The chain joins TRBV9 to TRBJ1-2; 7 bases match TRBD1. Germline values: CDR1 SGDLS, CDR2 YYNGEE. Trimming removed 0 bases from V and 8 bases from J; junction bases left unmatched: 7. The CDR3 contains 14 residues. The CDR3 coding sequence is TGTGCCAGCAGCGTAGGCGGACAGGTGGGAGGCTACACCTTC. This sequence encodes CASSVGGQVGGYTF.

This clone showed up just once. The DNA of the CDR3 is TGTGCCAGCAGCCTAGGCTCGGGGGGATCCGGAAACACCATATATTTT. Translated: CASSLGSGGSGNTIYF. This chain uses TRBV7-2 with TRBJ1-3, with D possibly TRBD1 on 5 matching bases. CDR3 length: 16 residues. V lost 5 bases and J 4 bases, leaving 18 bases between the germline ends. Germline V gene sequence: CDR1 SGHTA, CDR2 FQGNSA.

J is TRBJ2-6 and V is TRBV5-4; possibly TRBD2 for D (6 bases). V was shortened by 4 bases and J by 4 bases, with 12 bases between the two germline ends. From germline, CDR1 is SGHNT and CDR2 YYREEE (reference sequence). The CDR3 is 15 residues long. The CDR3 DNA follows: TGTGCCAGCAGCCCGGTGGCGGGAGGGGCCAACGTCCTGACTTTC. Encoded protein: CASSPVAGGANVLTF.

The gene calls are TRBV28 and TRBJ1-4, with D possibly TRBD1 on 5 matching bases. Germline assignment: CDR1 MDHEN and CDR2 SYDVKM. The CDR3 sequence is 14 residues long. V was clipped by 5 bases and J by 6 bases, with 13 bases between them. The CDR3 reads CASSPGGKDEKLFF. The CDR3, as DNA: TGTGCCAGCAGTCCCGGGGGTAAGGATGAAAAACTGTTTTTT.

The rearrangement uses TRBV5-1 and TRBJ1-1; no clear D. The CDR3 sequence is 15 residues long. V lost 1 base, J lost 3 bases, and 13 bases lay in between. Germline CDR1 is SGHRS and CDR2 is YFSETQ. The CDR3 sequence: CASSLRVSTDTEAFF. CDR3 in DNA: TGCGCCAGCAGCTTGCGTGTCTCAACGGACACTGAAGCTTTCTTT.